A single sample is the source of the 25 T cell receptor beta chains below, sequenced in a study of blood T cell repertoires in COVID-19 (dated by TCRdb to the early 2020s). Library preparation used the immunoSEQ multiplex PCR assay. The table was pulled from immuneACCESS by TCRdb, which kept in-frame rearrangements only. Such tables lose some clones; where checked, under half of the loss comes from unresolved V genes, and the rest has no known cause. Counted in this sample were 250,000 to 300,000 clones; 80% to 90% of them appeared once. Of the sample, more than 1.3% falls within the top ten clones. Sample: peripheral blood. These receptors were obtained from a woman between 35 and 50 years old who had recovered from COVID-19.

V gene TRBV7-9 combines with J gene TRBJ1-6, with D tentatively TRBD1 (6 bases). CDR1 is SEHNR, CDR2 FQNEAQ, per germline (reference sequence). Trimming removed 0 bases from V and 3 bases from J, with 18 bases in between. The CDR3 loop spans 19 amino acids. CDR3 DNA: TGTGCCAGCAGCTTAGCGCCTGACAGGTCGGGTAACTATAATTCACCCCTCCACTTT. Amino acids: CASSLAPDRSGNYNSPLHF.

This chain links TRBV10-3 with TRBJ1-1, with D possibly TRBD1 on 6 matching bases. Trimming left V 4 bases short and J 4 bases short, with 10 bases between. Looked up from germline, CDR1 is ENHRY and CDR2 is SYGVKD. The CDR3 is 13 amino acids. The CDR3: CAISGKGGTEAFF. The DNA for the CDR3 is TGTGCCATCAGTGGTAAAGGGGGCACTGAAGCTTTCTTT.

The chain has TRBV7-6 and TRBJ1-1; 9 bases agree with TRBD1. The CDR3 loop spans 13 amino acids. The germline gives CDR1 SGHVS, CDR2 FNYEAQ. Losses at the gene ends were 5 bases for V and 4 bases for J; bases not matched to a gene: 2. The CDR3 sequence is CASSRQGGTEAFF. CDR3 in DNA: TGTGCCAGCAGCAGACAGGGGGGCACTGAAGCTTTCTTT. Full variable domain (missing parts from reference TRBV7-6 and TRBJ1-1): GAGVSQSPRYKVTKRGQDVALRCDPISGHVSLYWYRQALGQGPEFLTYFNYEAQQDKSGLPNDRFSAERPEGSISTLTIQRTEQRDSAMYRCASSRQGGTEAFFGQGTRLTVV.

This clone was observed once. The J gene is TRBJ1-1, the V gene TRBV11-2, with D possibly being TRBD1 (6 bases). The CDR3 contains 12 residues. V shed 8 bases and J shed 1 base, with 8 bases lying between them. The V gene's germline CDR1 is SGHAT and CDR2 FQNNGV. Here the CDR3 DNA reads TGTGCCAGCCAACAGGGGAACACTGAAGCTTTCTTT. Translation gives CASQQGNTEAFF.

J is TRBJ2-3 and V is TRBV11-2; 8 bases match TRBD2. The CDR3 is 14 residues long. CDR1 is SGHAT, CDR2 FQNNGV, per germline. V shed 3 bases, J shed 2 bases, and the junction held 1 base outside the gene matches. CDR3 in amino acids: CASSFGGVTDTQYF. CDR3 bases: TGTGCCAGCAGCTTCGGGGGGGTCACAGATACGCAGTATTTT.

The chain joins TRBV21-1 to TRBJ2-7; TRBD1, as called in the table, went unchecked against the DNA. TRBV21-1 is reported as a pseudogene. This CDR3 region has 17 residues. The CDR3 protein is CASSKSAGDRESYEQYF. In DNA, the CDR3 is TGTGCCAGCAGCAAAAGTGCCGGGGACAGGGAATCCTACGAGCAGTACTTC.

Here the CDR3 DNA reads TGTGCCAGCAGCCTGCGGGCAGGAAGAGGCTACACCTTC. Translated, it gives CASSLRAGRGYTF. This rearrangement joins TRBV6-5 to TRBJ1-2, with D uncertain. The V gene lost 6 bases and the J gene lost 8 bases, with 16 bases spanning the gap. CDR3 length: 13 residues. The germline CDR1 and CDR2 sequences are MNHEY and SVGAGI.

Only one count was recorded for this clone. The chain couples TRBV30 to TRBJ1-2; no firm D call. Looked up from germline, CDR1 is GTSNPN and CDR2 is SVGIG (reference sequence). The CDR3 spans 12 residues. V was trimmed by 2 bases and J by 7 bases, leaving 11 bases between them. The CDR3 DNA reads TGTGCCTGGAGTCCCTTGGAGGGTGGCTACACCTTC. Its protein product is CAWSPLEGGYTF.

The chain carries TRBV13 and TRBJ1-2; 8 positions agree with TRBD1. The CDR3 has 13 residues. Per the germline V gene, CDR1 is PRHDT and CDR2 is FYEKMQ (reference sequence). V shed 5 bases and J 8 bases; nucleotides not matched to a gene: 7. This CDR3 is CASSAGQGKGYTF. CDR3 coding DNA: TGTGCCAGCAGCGCCGGACAGGGTAAAGGCTACACCTTC.

This chain uses TRBV11-3 with TRBJ2-3; TRBD1 agrees at 7 bases. Germline V gene lookup returns CDR1 SGHNT and CDR2 YENEEA. V trimming: 5 bases; J trimming: 7 bases; junction bases outside the gene matches: 6. The CDR3 contains 13 residues. Here the CDR3 reads CASSPRQGYTQYF. In DNA form, the CDR3 reads TGTGCCAGCAGCCCGCGACAGGGCTATACGCAGTATTTT. Looking up the rest from reference TRBV11-3 and TRBJ2-3 gives the full variable domain: EAGVVQSPRYKIIEKKQPVAFWCNPISGHNTLYWYLQNLGQGPELLIRYENEEAVDDSQLPKDRFSAERLKGVDSTLKIQPAELGDSAVYLCASSPRQGYTQYFGPGTRLTVL.

This chain uses TRBV20-1 with TRBJ1-1; tentatively, D is TRBD1 (6 bases). The CDR3 is 11 residues long. Germline V gene lookup returns CDR1 DFQATT and CDR2 SNEGSKA (reference sequence). The ends were cut back, 5 bases at V and 8 bases at J, with 12 bases in the middle. CDR3 DNA sequence: TGCAGTGCTCGACGGACAGAAGAAGCTTTCTTT. As protein: CSARRTEEAFF.

The rearrangement links TRBV2 to TRBJ1-5; D may be TRBD1 (6 bases). This CDR3 comprises 13 residues. CDR1 and CDR2 from the germline V gene are SNHLY and FYNNEI. V shed 7 bases and J shed 3 bases, with 10 bases lying between them. The CDR3 here is CASTRDTNQPQHF. CDR3 coding DNA: TGTGCCAGCACCCGGGACACCAATCAGCCCCAGCATTTT.

This clone appeared a few times. This chain connects TRBV10-3 to TRBJ1-1, with D perhaps matching TRBD1 (5 bases). Trimming took off 6 bases at V and 4 bases at J, with 15 bases between the two ends. There are 14 residues in the CDR3. Germline values: CDR1 ENHRY, CDR2 SYGVKD. CDR3 coding DNA: TGTGCCATCAGCTTCGACAGCTCCATCACTGAAGCTTTCTTT. This sequence encodes CAISFDSSITEAFF.

This chain uses TRBV18 with TRBJ2-3; the match to TRBD2 covers 8 bases. Trimming took 2 bases from V and 2 from J; bases not matched to a gene: 6. The CDR3 contains 16 residues. Germline-derived CDR1 and CDR2 are KGHSH and LQKENI. In DNA form, the CDR3 reads TGTGCCAGCTCACCAAGGGCGGGGGGAGACACAGATACGCAGTATTTT. This translates into CASSPRAGGDTDTQYF.

The sample holds a few counts of this clone. The chain employs TRBV7-9 and TRBJ2-2; TRBD1 matches 10 bases. With 7 bases clipped from V and 7 bases from J, the junction kept 9 bases outside the gene matches. The CDR3 is 15 residues long. Looked up from germline, CDR1 is SEHNR and CDR2 is FQNEAQ (reference sequence). CDR3 nucleotides: TGTGCCAGCAACACCGACAGGGGGCGGCACGGGGAGCTGTTTTTT. Translated: CASNTDRGRHGELFF.

This chain connects TRBV19 to TRBJ1-1; D may be TRBD1 (5 bases). Trimming cost V 6 bases and J 11 bases, with 19 bases left between them. From germline, CDR1 is LNHDA and CDR2 SQIVND (reference sequence). The CDR3 sequence is 13 residues long. This CDR3 reads CASSSRMGGDAFF. The CDR3 bases are TGTGCCAGTAGCTCTCGAATGGGGGGAGATGCTTTCTTT.

This chain connects TRBV6-6 to TRBJ1-1; D gene unclear. Germline CDR1 and CDR2: MNHNY and SVGAGI (reference sequence). The CDR3 contains 14 residues. The ends were cut back, 1 base at V and 7 bases at J, with 13 bases in the middle. The CDR3 sequence is CASSYWAGVGEAFF. The CDR3 nucleotides are TGTGCCAGCAGTTACTGGGCGGGAGTAGGTGAAGCTTTCTTT.

The chain employs TRBV4-2 and TRBJ1-3; no firm D call. The CDR3 extends over 15 amino acids. Trimming shortened V by 0 bases and J by 3 bases, and 9 bases separated the two germline ends. Germline V CDR1 and CDR2: LGHNA, YNFKEQ. This chain's CDR3 is CASSQDLGLGNTIYF. DNA for the CDR3: TGTGCCAGCAGCCAAGACCTCGGACTTGGAAACACCATATATTTT.

This clone occurred once. The rearrangement joins TRBV15 to TRBJ1-5; D uncertain. Trimming removed 8 bases at V and 0 bases at J, with 8 bases between. This CDR3 comprises 13 residues. Germline CDR1 reads LNHNV; CDR2 reads YYDKDF (reference sequence). The CDR3 nucleotides are TGTGCCACCTCCCCTTATAGCAATCAGCCCCAGCATTTT. It translates to CATSPYSNQPQHF.

The chain has TRBV5-4 and TRBJ2-1; D might be TRBD2 (7 bases). The CDR3 is 17 amino acids. Trimming stripped 0 bases from V and 2 bases from J, with 15 bases between. Germline V lookup: CDR1 SGHNT, CDR2 YYREEE (reference sequence). The CDR3 sequence: CASSLGGGGAAYNEQFF. The CDR3, as DNA: TGTGCCAGCAGCTTGGGGGGAGGGGGTGCCGCCTACAATGAGCAGTTCTTC.

This chain connects TRBV7-2 to TRBJ2-5; no clear D. The CDR3 runs 13 residues. V dropped 1 base and J dropped 5 bases, with 8 bases sitting between them. Germline values: CDR1 SGHTA, CDR2 FQGNSA. The CDR3 coding sequence is TGTGCCAGCAGCTTAGAGCGTGATGAGACCCAGTACTTC. Protein: CASSLERDETQYF.

V is TRBV19 and J is TRBJ2-7; 8 bases line up with TRBD1. This CDR3 comprises 16 residues. J was trimmed by 2 bases and V by 5 bases; bases with no gene match: 11. CDR1 and CDR2 from the germline V gene are LNHDA and SQIVND (reference sequence). DNA for the CDR3: TGTGCCAGTAGTTTTAATCCTGGACAGGGCGCCTACGAGCAGTACTTC. It specifies CASSFNPGQGAYEQYF.

A word on this clone: The sample has other DNA sequences that encode this CDR3 too. The J gene is TRBJ2-7, the V gene TRBV5-1; TRBD1 matches 10 bases. Germline V gene lookup returns CDR1 SGHRS and CDR2 YFSETQ. CDR3 length equals 14 residues. The V and J ends lost 3 bases and 2 bases, in that order; junction bases with no gene match: 2. CDR3 nucleotide sequence: TGCGCCAGCAGCTGGACAGGGGGTACCTACGAGCAGTACTTC. Translation gives CASSWTGGTYEQYF.

A few counts support this clone. The V and J genes are TRBV7-2 and TRBJ1-3; D is perhaps TRBD1 (5 bases). Germline loops: CDR1 SGHTA, CDR2 FQGNSA. The CDR3 length is 14 residues. The germline V and J ends were trimmed by 8 bases and 0 bases, with 11 bases remaining between them. DNA of the CDR3: TGTGCCAGCCCACTCGGGGGCTCTGGAAACACCATATATTTT. This gives the protein CASPLGGSGNTIYF.

This clone has only a few counts. The rearrangement links TRBV7-3 to TRBJ2-5; TRBD2 aligns across 14 bases. The length of the CDR3 is 15 residues. Germline trimming cut 5 bases from V and 3 bases from J; bases unmatched to any gene: 2. Germline V CDR1 and CDR2: SGHTA, FQGTGA. The CDR3 nucleotides are TGTGCCAGCAGCAGGGGACTAGCGGGGGAAGAGACCCAGTACTTC. It translates to CASSRGLAGEETQYF.